This TCR beta chain appears in the sequencing data of a study of shared clonotypes between healthy human individuals. Sequencing was performed with immunoSEQ multiplex PCR; in TCRdb, only in-frame clones are kept and a portion is missing. The sample shows 2,500,000 or so clones, approximately 92% of them seen only once. V was pared by 4 bases and J by 3 bases, with 13 bases between. CDR3 length: 14 amino acids. Germline values: CDR1 SGHTA, CDR2 FQGNSA. Sequencing was performed on naive CD4+ T cells sorted from blood. Subset indicated: CD45RA+ positively selected. The chain employs TRBV7-2 and TRBJ2-7, with D possibly being TRBD1 (5 bases). The TCR sequence derives from a man younger than 35 in good health. The CDR3 spells CASSSRAQDYEQYF. For the CDR3, the DNA is TGTGCCAGCAGCTCTAGAGCACAGGACTACGAGCAGTACTTC.